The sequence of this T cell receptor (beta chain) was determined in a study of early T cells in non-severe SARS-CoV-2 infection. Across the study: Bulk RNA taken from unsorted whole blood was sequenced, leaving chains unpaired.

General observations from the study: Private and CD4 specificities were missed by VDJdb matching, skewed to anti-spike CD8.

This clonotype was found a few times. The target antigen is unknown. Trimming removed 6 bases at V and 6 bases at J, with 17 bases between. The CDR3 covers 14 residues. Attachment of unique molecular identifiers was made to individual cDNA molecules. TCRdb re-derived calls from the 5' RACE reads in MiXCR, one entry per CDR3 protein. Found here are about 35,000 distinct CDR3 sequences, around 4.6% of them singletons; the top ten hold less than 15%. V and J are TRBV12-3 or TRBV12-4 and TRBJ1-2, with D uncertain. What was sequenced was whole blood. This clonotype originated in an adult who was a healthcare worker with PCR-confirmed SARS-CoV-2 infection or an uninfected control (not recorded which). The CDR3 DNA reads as TGTGCCAGCAGCCCCCCGCTACATCCTAATGGCTACACCTTC. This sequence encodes CASSPPLHPNGYTF.